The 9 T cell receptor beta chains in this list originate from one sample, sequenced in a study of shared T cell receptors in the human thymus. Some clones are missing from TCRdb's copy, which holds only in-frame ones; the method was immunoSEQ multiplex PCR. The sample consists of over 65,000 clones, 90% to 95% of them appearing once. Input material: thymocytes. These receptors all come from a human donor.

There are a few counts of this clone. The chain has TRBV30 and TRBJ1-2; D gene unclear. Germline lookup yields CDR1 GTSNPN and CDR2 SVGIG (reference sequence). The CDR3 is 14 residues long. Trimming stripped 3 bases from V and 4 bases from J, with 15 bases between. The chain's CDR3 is CAWSDFTEGYGYTF. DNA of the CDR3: TGTGCCTGGAGCGACTTTACGGAGGGCTATGGCTACACCTTC.

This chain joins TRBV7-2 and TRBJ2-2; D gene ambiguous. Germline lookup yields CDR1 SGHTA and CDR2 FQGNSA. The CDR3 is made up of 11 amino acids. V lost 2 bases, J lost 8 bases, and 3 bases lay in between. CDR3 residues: CASSLMGELFF. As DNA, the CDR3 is TGTGCCAGCAGCTTAATGGGGGAGCTGTTTTTT.

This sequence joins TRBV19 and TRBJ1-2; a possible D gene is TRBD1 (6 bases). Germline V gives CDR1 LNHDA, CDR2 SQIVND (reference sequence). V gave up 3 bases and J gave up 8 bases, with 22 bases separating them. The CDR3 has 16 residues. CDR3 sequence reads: CASSMGADVLRRGYTF. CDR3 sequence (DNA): TGTGCCAGTAGTATGGGGGCGGATGTACTCAGGAGAGGCTACACCTTC.

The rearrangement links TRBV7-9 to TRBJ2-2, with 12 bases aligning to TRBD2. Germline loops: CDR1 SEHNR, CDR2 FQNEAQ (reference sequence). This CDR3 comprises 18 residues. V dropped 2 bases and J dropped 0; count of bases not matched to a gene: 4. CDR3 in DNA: TGTGCCAGCAGCTTAAGCCTAGCGGGGGGGTCGAACACCGGGGAGCTGTTTTTT. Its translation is CASSLSLAGGSNTGELFF. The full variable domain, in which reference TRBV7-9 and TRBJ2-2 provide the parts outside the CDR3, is DTGVSQNPRHKITKRGQNVTFRCDPISEHNRLYWYRQTLGQGPEFLTYFQNEAQLEKSRLLSDRFSAERPKGSFSTLEIQRTEQGDSAMYLCASSLSLAGGSNTGELFFGEGSRLTVL.

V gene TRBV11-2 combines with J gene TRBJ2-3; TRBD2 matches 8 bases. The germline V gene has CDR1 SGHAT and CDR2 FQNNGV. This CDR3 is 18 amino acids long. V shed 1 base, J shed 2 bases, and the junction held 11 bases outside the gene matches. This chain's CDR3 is CASSLGWTSLGFTDTQYF. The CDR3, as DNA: TGTGCCAGCAGCTTAGGTTGGACTAGCCTGGGGTTCACAGATACGCAGTATTTT.

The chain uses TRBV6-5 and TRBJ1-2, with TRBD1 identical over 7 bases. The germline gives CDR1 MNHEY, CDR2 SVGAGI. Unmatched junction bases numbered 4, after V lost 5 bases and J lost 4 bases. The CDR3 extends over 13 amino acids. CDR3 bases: TGTGCCAGCAGTCACAGGGGTGGCTATGGCTACACCTTC. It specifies CASSHRGGYGYTF.

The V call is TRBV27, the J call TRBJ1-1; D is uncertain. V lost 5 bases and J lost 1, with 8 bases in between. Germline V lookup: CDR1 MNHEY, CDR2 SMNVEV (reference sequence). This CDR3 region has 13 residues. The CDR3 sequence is CASSPNKNTEAFF. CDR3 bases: TGTGCCAGCAGTCCGAACAAGAACACTGAAGCTTTCTTT.

The CDR3 DNA sequence: TGCGCCAGCAGCCAATTCAATCGGGAGTCGAACTATGGCTACACCTTC. It specifies CASSQFNRESNYGYTF. V and J are TRBV4-1 and TRBJ1-2; D is undetermined. V was clipped by 2 bases and J by 2 bases, with 15 bases between them. The CDR3 sequence is 16 residues long. The germline V gene encodes CDR1 MGHRA and CDR2 YSYEKL.

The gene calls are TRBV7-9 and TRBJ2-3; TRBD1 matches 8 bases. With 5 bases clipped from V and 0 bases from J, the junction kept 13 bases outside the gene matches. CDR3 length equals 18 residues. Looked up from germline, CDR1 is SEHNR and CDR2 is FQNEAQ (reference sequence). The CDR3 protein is CASSLILGTGPSTDTQYF. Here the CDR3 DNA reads TGTGCCAGCAGCCTTATCCTGGGGACAGGCCCGAGCACAGATACGCAGTATTTT.